Listed below are T cell receptor beta chains from one sample, sequenced in a study of OX40 agonist ivuxolimab in advanced cancers. Sequencing used immunoSEQ multiplex PCR; TCRdb keeps in-frame clones, though not all of them. The table has roughly 70,000 clones, 85% seen once. The sample consisted of CD4+ or CD8+ T cells sorted from blood, taken in a trial of the OX40 agonist ivuxolimab. The source is an adult with an advanced solid tumor such as melanoma, head and neck, liver or kidney cancer. The CDR3 runs from the conserved cysteine through the conserved F or W. The D gene is left open where the match is weak. Clone size is not always given. Where it is, it says once, few, many or a class for expanded clones.

cdr3_aa cdr3_nt clone_size v_call d_call j_call
CASSPTPDTNYGYTF TGTGCCAGCTCACCCACCCCGGATACTAACTATGGCTACACCTTC NA TRBV18 NA TRBJ1-2
CASSYSGGRGSYEQYF TGTGCCAGCAGTTACTCGGGTGGTAGGGGTTCCTACGAGCAGTACTTC NA TRBV6-6 NA TRBJ2-7
CASSPRSANTGELFF TGTGCCAGCAGCCCCCGAAGCGCTAACACCGGGGAGCTGTTTTTT NA TRBV11-2 NA TRBJ2-2
CASRRIPDLTYEQFF TGTGCCAGCAGACGAATCCCGGATCTCACATATGAGCAGTTCTTC NA TRBV6-1 NA TRBJ2-1
CASSQNSYEQYF TGTGCCAGCAGCCAAAACTCCTACGAGCAGTACTTC NA TRBV7-9 NA TRBJ2-7
CASKGSTLSYNEQFF TGTGCCAGCAAGGGATCCACCCTCTCCTACAATGAGCAGTTCTTC NA TRBV6-5 NA TRBJ2-1
CASSRGGATTNEKLFF TGTGCCAGCAGCCGTGGTGGGGCGACGACTAATGAAAAACTGTTTTTT NA TRBV7-6 NA TRBJ1-4
CASSPPGGKETQYF TGTGCCAGCAGCCCCCCGGGGGGAAAAGAGACCCAGTACTTC NA TRBV7-8 TRBD2 TRBJ2-5
CASRAAAYEQYF TGTGCCAGCAGGGCCGCAGCCTACGAGCAGTACTTC once TRBV6-1 NA TRBJ2-7
CASRTSRGDSGNTIYF TGTGCCAGCAGAACCTCCAGAGGGGACTCTGGAAACACCATATATTTT NA TRBV11-2 NA TRBJ1-3